Shown below are 17 T cell receptor beta chains from a single sample sequenced in a study of blood T cell repertoires in COVID-19. The table came from immunoSEQ multiplex PCR; TCRdb's copy has only in-frame clones and leaves some out. The data show about 50,000 clones, 75% to 85% seen once. The specimen was peripheral blood. These receptors were collected from a middle-aged man with acute or convalescent COVID-19.

This chain uses TRBV7-6 with TRBJ2-7, with 8 bases that match TRBD1. J lost 0 bases, V lost 5 bases, and 6 bases had no gene match. Per germline, CDR1 SGHVS and CDR2 FNYEAQ. The CDR3 sequence is 15 residues long. CDR3 loop: CASSQKGTGSYEQYF. The DNA of the CDR3 is TGTGCCAGCAGCCAAAAAGGGACAGGCTCCTACGAGCAGTACTTC.

The chain carries TRBV6-1 and TRBJ2-1, with 7 bases matching TRBD2. Germline V lookup: CDR1 MNHNS, CDR2 SASEGT. V shed 4 bases and J 5 bases; nucleotides not matched to a gene: 17. The CDR3 length is 18 residues. CDR3 residues: CASSASGGGTRENNEQFF. The CDR3 nucleotides read TGTGCCAGCAGTGCCTCTGGGGGGGGGACGAGGGAAAACAATGAGCAGTTCTTC.

The chain combines TRBV30 with TRBJ1-1; 7 positions agree with TRBD1. V was pared by 3 bases and J by 3 bases, with 7 bases of the junction left unmatched. This CDR3 region has 14 residues. CDR1 and CDR2 (germline): GTSNPN, SVGIG (reference sequence). This CDR3 reads CAWRVQGRYTEAFF. Here the CDR3 DNA reads TGTGCCTGGAGAGTACAGGGGCGTTACACTGAAGCTTTCTTT. The full variable domain, rest sourced from reference TRBV30 and TRBJ1-1, is SQTIHQWPATLVQPVGSPLSLECTVEGTSNPNLYWYRQAAGRGLQLLFYSVGIGQISSEVPQNLSASRPQDRQFILSSKKLLLSDSGFYLCAWRVQGRYTEAFFGQGTRLTVV.

A few counts support this clone. The gene calls are TRBV11-3 and TRBJ2-7; TRBD1 might be the D (6 bases). This CDR3 spans 16 amino acids. Germline values: CDR1 SGHNT, CDR2 YENEEA. V lost 1 base to trimming and J lost 4 bases, with 17 bases between them. The CDR3 region is CASSLGSGTTAYEQYF. CDR3 bases: TGTGCCAGCAGCTTAGGCTCCGGGACAACCGCTTACGAGCAGTACTTC.

The CDR3 here is CASSEGLGANEQFF. The CDR3 DNA reads TGTGCCAGCAGTGAAGGCTTGGGGGCTAATGAGCAGTTCTTC. The chain is built from TRBV6-1 and TRBJ2-1; weak D call: TRBD1 (6 bases). Per germline, CDR1 MNHNS and CDR2 SASEGT. The ends were cut back, 1 base at V and 7 bases at J, with 11 bases in the middle. The CDR3 totals 14 residues.

This clone was recorded only once. The chain joins TRBV4-1 to TRBJ1-3; D may be TRBD1 (6 bases). CDR1 is MGHRA, CDR2 YSYEKL, per germline. This CDR3 region has 16 residues. Trimming pared 4 bases from V and 2 bases from J, leaving 15 bases between. The CDR3 DNA reads TGCGCCAGCAGCCCCCCCACAGGGAGCCCTGGAAACACCATATATTTT. This codes for CASSPPTGSPGNTIYF.

The chain combines TRBV5-1 with TRBJ2-5, with TRBD2 matching over 11 bases. V shed 0 bases, J shed 4 bases, and the junction held 5 bases outside the gene matches. CDR1 SGHRS and CDR2 YFSETQ come from the germline V gene. The CDR3 consists of 16 residues. The CDR3 region has the DNA TGCGCCAGCAGCTTGGGTAGCGGGGGGGCTTCAGAGACCCAGTACTTC. Translation gives CASSLGSGGASETQYF.

This chain connects TRBV5-4 to TRBJ2-2, with TRBD2 identical over 8 bases. Germline CDR1 SGHNT, CDR2 YYREEE (reference sequence). J lost 0 bases, V lost 4 bases, and 11 bases had no gene match. The length of the CDR3 is 18 residues. The CDR3 bases are TGTGCCAGCAGCCCCCCGGGACTAGGGGCCTCGAACACCGGGGAGCTGTTTTTT. As protein: CASSPPGLGASNTGELFF.

The V call is TRBV6-5, the J call TRBJ1-2; a weak D match, TRBD1 (5 bases). Germline CDR1 reads MNHEY; CDR2 reads SVGAGI. V gave up 9 bases and J gave up 3 bases, with 14 bases separating them. The CDR3 sequence is 13 residues long. The CDR3 region is CARGGEGYYGYTF. Written as DNA, the CDR3 is TGTGCCAGGGGCGGGGAGGGGTACTATGGCTACACCTTC.

This clone was counted only a few times. V usage is TRBV10-3 and J usage is TRBJ1-1; no definite D call. This CDR3 is built from 13 residues. Per the germline V gene, CDR1 is ENHRY and CDR2 is SYGVKD. Trimming cost V 4 bases and J 9 bases, with 15 bases left between them. The CDR3 DNA reads TGTGCCATCAGTGGGAGTTTTAATGGCAAAGCTTTCTTT. Translated: CAISGSFNGKAFF.

The chain couples TRBV18 to TRBJ2-6, with 10 bases aligning to TRBD1. V dropped 2 bases and J dropped 0; count of bases not matched to a gene: 7. The CDR3 runs 19 residues. Germline V gene lookup returns CDR1 KGHSH and CDR2 LQKENI. The CDR3 protein is CASSPYSGQGGSGANVLTF. DNA of the CDR3: TGTGCCAGCTCACCATATAGTGGACAGGGGGGCTCTGGGGCCAACGTCCTGACTTTC.

There are a few counts of this clone. V usage is TRBV4-2 and J usage is TRBJ1-1; D uncertain. This CDR3 is built from 13 residues. Germline values: CDR1 LGHNA, CDR2 YNFKEQ. V was trimmed by 3 bases and J by 1 base, leaving 6 bases between them. CDR3 nucleotide sequence: TGTGCCAGCAGCCACCAGTCGAACACTGAAGCTTTCTTT. Its protein product is CASSHQSNTEAFF.

The genes are TRBV3-1 (or the pseudogene TRBV3-2) and TRBJ1-6, with 7 bases matching TRBD1. V dropped 6 bases and J dropped 0; count of bases not matched to a gene: 2. The germline V gene encodes CDR1 LGHDT and CDR2 YNNKEL (reference sequence). The CDR3 is 15 residues long. The CDR3 nucleotides read TGTGCCAGCAGGCGGGACAGCTCCTATAATTCACCCCTCCACTTT. It codes for CASRRDSSYNSPLHF.

V and J are TRBV6-5 and TRBJ2-2, with D possibly being TRBD2 (5 bases). The ends were cut back, 6 bases at V and 8 bases at J, with 19 bases in the middle. There are 15 residues in the CDR3. The V gene's germline CDR1 is MNHEY and CDR2 SVGAGI. The CDR3 DNA reads as TGTGCCAGCAGCTCCGCACTAGGGTCGCGAGGGGAGCTGTTTTTT. Encoded protein: CASSSALGSRGELFF.

The chain links TRBV25-1 to TRBJ1-5; TRBD1 agrees at 9 bases. The CDR3 is 15 residues long. Germline values: CDR1 MGHDK, CDR2 SYGVNS. The V and J ends lost 4 bases and 7 bases, in that order; junction bases with no gene match: 8. The CDR3 reads CASSAGTGLRQPQHF. The CDR3 DNA is TGTGCCAGCAGTGCTGGGACAGGGCTCCGGCAGCCCCAGCATTTT.

The V and J genes are TRBV7-9 and TRBJ1-2; the match to TRBD1 covers 10 bases. The CDR3 contains 17 residues. V lost 0 bases and J lost 4; bases outside the gene matches: 8. Germline V CDR1 and CDR2: SEHNR, FQNEAQ (reference sequence). The CDR3 bases are TGTGCCAGCAGCTTAGCCGGGACAGGGGTTGAGAGCTATGGCTACACCTTC. Translated, it gives CASSLAGTGVESYGYTF. The variable domain in full, completed from reference TRBV7-9 and TRBJ1-2, reads DTGVSQNPRHKITKRGQNVTFRCDPISEHNRLYWYRQTLGQGPEFLTYFQNEAQLEKSRLLSDRFSAERPKGSFSTLEIQRTEQGDSAMYLCASSLAGTGVESYGYTFGSGTRLTVV.

V is TRBV3-1 (or the pseudogene TRBV3-2) and J is TRBJ1-2; D unresolved. Germline CDR1 reads LGHDT; CDR2 reads YNNKEL (reference sequence). With 0 bases removed from V and 6 bases from J, the gap between germline ends came to 5 bases. The CDR3 runs to 12 residues. CDR3: CASSQDYHGYTF. The CDR3 nucleotides read TGTGCCAGCAGCCAAGATTATCATGGCTACACCTTC.